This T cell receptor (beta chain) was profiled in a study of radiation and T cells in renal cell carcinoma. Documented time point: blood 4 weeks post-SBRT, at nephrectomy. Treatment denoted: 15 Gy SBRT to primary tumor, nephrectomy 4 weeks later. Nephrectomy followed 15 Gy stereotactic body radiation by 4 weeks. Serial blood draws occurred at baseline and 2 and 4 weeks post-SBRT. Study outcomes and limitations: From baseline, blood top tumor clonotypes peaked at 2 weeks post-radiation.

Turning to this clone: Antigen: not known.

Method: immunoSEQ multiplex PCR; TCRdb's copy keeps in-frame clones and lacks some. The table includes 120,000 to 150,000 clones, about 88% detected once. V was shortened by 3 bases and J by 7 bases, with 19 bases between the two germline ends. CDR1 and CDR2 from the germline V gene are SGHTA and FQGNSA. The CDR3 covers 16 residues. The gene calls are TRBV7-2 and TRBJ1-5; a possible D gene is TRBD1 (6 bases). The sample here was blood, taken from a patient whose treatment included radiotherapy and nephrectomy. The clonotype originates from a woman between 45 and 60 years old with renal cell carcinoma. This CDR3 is CASSFRDGGGEQPQHF. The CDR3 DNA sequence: TGTGCCAGCAGCTTCCGTGACGGGGGGGGCGAACAGCCCCAGCATTTT.